The entry below describes one T cell receptor (beta chain). Its cognate antigen is unknown. It was with unique molecular identifiers that the TCRbeta library was prepared. TCRdb ran MiXCR on the PCR reads and lists one entry per CDR3 protein. The sample consists of hundreds of thousands of distinct CDR3 sequences, under 12% of them appearing once. This sample was included in a study of T-cell reconstitution after alpha-beta-depleted transplantation in children. The study, taken as a whole, reports: The origin of alpha-beta T cells about two months after transplant was reportedly several hundred expanded graft clones. Fresh T-cell production supplied most of the T-cell counts and diversity seen one year after transplant. Day-60 TCRbeta diversity that was high in some patients was derived from surviving recipient T cells and thymic progenitors.

The TCR was taken from a child between 2 and 9 years old with inherited bone marrow failure, due to receive a stem cell transplant. The source material was PBMCs, sampled before TCRalphabeta/CD19-depleted stem cell transplant.

DNA of the CDR3: TGTGCCAGCAGCTTGTGGCGGGAGGGGCGTTACAATGAGCAGTTCTTC. Its protein product is CASSLWREGRYNEQFF. V and J are TRBV5-6 and TRBJ2-1, with 9 bases lining up with TRBD2. V was clipped by 1 base and J by 4 bases; unmatched bases: 6. Germline V lookup: CDR1 SGHDT, CDR2 YYEEEE. This CDR3 contains 16 residues.